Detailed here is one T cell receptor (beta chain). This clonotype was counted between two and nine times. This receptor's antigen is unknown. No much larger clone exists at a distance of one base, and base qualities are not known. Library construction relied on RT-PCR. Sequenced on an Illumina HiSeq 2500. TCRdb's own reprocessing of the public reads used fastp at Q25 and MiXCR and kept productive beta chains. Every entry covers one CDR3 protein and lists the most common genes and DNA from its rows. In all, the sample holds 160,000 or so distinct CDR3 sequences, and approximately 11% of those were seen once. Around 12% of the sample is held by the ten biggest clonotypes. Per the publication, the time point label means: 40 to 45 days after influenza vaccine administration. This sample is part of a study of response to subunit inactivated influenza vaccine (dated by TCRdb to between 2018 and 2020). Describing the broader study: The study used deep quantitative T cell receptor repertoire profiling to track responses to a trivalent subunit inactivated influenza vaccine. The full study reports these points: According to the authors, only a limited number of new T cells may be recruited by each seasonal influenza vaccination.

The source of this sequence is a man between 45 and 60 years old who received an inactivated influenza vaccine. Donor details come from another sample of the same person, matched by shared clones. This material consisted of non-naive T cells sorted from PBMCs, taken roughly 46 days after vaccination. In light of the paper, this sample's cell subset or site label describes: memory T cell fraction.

The CDR3 is CAIRPGSSGTEAFF. The DNA reads TGTGCCATCAGGCCAGGGTCGTCGGGCACTGAAGCTTTCTTT. The chain employs TRBV10-3 and TRBJ1-1; TRBD1 is possibly the D segment (5 matching bases). Trimming takes 6 bases from V and 4 bases from J, and the germline ends sit 15 bases apart. Including the terminal cysteine and phenylalanine, the CDR3 comprises 14 residues. CDR3 DNA is the only sequence kept; it has 42 bases, read in frame from the first base. Via the germline V gene, CDR1 is ENHRY and CDR2 SYGVKD.